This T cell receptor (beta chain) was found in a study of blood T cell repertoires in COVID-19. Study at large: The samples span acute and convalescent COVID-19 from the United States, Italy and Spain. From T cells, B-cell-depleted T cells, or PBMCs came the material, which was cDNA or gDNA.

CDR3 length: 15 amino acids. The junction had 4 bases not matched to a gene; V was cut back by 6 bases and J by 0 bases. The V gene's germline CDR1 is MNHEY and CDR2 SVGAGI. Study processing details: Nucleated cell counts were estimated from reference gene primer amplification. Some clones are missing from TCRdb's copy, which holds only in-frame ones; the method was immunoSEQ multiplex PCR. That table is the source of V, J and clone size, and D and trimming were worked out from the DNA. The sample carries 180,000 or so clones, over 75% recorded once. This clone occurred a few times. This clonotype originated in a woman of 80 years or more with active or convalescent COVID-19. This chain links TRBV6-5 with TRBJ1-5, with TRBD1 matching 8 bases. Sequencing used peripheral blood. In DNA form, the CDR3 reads TGTGCCAGCAGGGGACAGGTTTATAGCAATCAGCCCCAGCATTTT. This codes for CASRGQVYSNQPQHF.